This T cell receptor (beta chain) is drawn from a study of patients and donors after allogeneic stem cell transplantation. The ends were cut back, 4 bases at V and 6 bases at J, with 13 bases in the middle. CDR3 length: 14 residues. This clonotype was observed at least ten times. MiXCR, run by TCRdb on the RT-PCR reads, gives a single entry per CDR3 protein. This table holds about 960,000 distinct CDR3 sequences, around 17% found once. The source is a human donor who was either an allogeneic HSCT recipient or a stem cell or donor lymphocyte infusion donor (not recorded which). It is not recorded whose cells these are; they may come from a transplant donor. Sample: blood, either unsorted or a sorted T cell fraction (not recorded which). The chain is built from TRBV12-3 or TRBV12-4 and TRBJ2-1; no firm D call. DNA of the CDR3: TGTGCCAGCAGTTCGGGTCCTAAGCGCAATGAGCAGTTCTTC. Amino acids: CASSSGPKRNEQFF.